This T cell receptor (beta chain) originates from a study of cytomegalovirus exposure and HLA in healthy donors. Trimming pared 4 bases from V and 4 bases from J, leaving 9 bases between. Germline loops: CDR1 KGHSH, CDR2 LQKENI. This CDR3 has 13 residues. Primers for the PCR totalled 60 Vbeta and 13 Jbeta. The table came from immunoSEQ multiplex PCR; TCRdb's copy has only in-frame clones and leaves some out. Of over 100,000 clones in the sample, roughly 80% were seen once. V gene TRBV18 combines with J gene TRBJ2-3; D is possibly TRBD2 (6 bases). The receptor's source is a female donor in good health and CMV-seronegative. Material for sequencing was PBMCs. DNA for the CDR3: TGTGCCAGCTCACTGGGAGGCCCAGATACGCAGTATTTT. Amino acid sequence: CASSLGGPDTQYF.